The clone carrying this T cell receptor (beta chain) was observed a few times. Full-length variable regions came from constant-region reverse primers plus semi-nested Nested Universal Primer A PCR. TCRdb reanalysed the 5' RACE reads using MiXCR and keeps one entry per CDR3 protein. This table holds around 37,000 distinct CDR3 sequences, 25% to 30% found once. The sequenced sample was memory CD4+ T cells sorted from a lymph node. Subset: memory CD4+ T cells, CD4+CD45RO+CD25-. The clonotype comes from a female donor with breast cancer.

The CDR3 nucleotides are TGCAGTGCTAGGGATCTTCGCACTGAAGCTTTCTTT. It yields the protein CSARDLRTEAFF. This chain links TRBV20-1 with TRBJ1-1; D remains unclear. V lost 3 bases and J 4 bases, leaving 9 bases between the germline ends. CDR1 and CDR2 (germline): DFQATT, SNEGSKA (reference sequence). The CDR3 runs 12 residues.